This is a list of T cell receptor beta chains from one sample in a study of neurological immune-mediated disorders. TCRdb passed the 5' RACE reads through MiXCR, listing each CDR3 protein once. Seen here are around 5,000 distinct CDR3 sequences, 23% observed once, and the top ten hold roughly 47%. The sample was CD8+ T cells from blood. The receptors shown here come from a woman aged 60-75 years with HTLV-1-associated myelopathy (HAM/TSP). The CDR3 runs from the conserved cysteine through the conserved F or W. A D gene is named only where the DNA matches it firmly. Some rows mark clone size as missing; the rest say once, few, many or name a class of expanded clone.

v_gene,j_gene,abundance,d_gene,CDR3aa,CDR3nt
TRBV20-1,TRBJ1-1,medium-sized,.,CSARGTLFYTEAFF,TGCAGTGCTAGGGGAACGTTATTCTACACTGAAGCTTTCTTT
TRBV20-1,TRBJ2-3,medium-sized,TRBD2,CSALRVTSGRPDTQYF,TGCAGTGCCCTCCGGGTGACTAGCGGGAGGCCAGATACGCAGTATTTT
TRBV20-1,TRBJ2-1,many,.,CSATSYRRAYNEQFF,TGCAGTGCCACTTCCTATCGGAGGGCCTACAATGAGCAGTTCTTC
TRBV7-9,TRBJ1-2,many,.,CASSLGTSNYGYTF,TGTGCCAGCAGCTTAGGGACCTCTAACTATGGCTACACCTTC
TRBV11-2,TRBJ2-3,many,.,CASSSLAETDTQYF,TGTGCCAGCAGCTCCCTCGCCGAGACAGATACGCAGTATTTT
TRBV12-3/TRBV12-4,TRBJ1-1,many,.,CASSLAEMNTEAFF,TGTGCCAGCAGTTTAGCCGAAATGAACACTGAAGCTTTCTTT
TRBV20-1,TRBJ1-1,many,.,CSACVHMNTEAFF,TGCAGTGCTTGCGTCCACATGAACACTGAAGCTTTCTTT
TRBV4-3,TRBJ1-3,many,.,CASSQDPAGADSGNTIYF,TGCGCCAGCAGCCAAGATCCCGCCGGGGCGGACTCTGGAAACACCATATATTTT
TRBV5-1,TRBJ2-5,medium-sized,.,CASSLEAAQETQYF,TGCGCCAGCAGCTTAGAGGCAGCCCAAGAGACCCAGTACTTC
TRBV12-3/TRBV12-4,TRBJ2-6,.,.,CASSSGSGANVLTF,TGTGCCAGTAGCTCGGGCTCTGGGGCCAACGTCCTGACTTTC
TRBV5-1,TRBJ1-1,.,TRBD1,CASSLLPGTGGSEAFF,TGCGCCAGCAGCTTGCTCCCCGGGACAGGGGGCTCTGAAGCTTTCTTT
TRBV11-2,TRBJ2-7,many,TRBD2,CASSLGPAGGYEQYF,TGTGCCAGCAGCTTAGGTCCAGCGGGGGGCTACGAGCAGTACTTC
TRBV7-6,TRBJ2-1,many,.,CASSPEGTYNEQFF,TGTGCCAGCAGCCCAGAGGGGACCTACAATGAGCAGTTCTTC
TRBV7-9,TRBJ2-7,.,.,CASSLVSVSSYNEQFFGPGYEQYF,.
TRBV25-1,TRBJ2-5,medium-sized,.,CASSLGSTQYF,TGTGCCAGCAGTCTAGGGTCTACCCAGTACTTC